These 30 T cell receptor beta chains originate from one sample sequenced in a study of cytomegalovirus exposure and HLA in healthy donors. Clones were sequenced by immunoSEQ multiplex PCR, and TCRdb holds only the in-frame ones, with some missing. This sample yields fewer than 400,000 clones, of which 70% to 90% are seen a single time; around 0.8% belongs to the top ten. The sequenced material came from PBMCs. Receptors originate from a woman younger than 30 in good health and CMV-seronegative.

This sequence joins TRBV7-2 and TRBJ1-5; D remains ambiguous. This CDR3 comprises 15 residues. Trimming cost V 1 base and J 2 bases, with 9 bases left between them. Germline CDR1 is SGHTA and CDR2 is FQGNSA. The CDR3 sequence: CASSLGDTRNQPQHF. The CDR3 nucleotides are TGTGCCAGCAGCTTAGGAGACACTCGCAATCAGCCCCAGCATTTT. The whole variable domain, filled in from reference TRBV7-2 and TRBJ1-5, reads GAGVSQSPSNKVTEKGKDVELRCDPISGHTALYWYRQSLGQGLEFLIYFQGNSAPDKSGLPSDRFSAERTGGSVSTLTIQRTQQEDSAVYLCASSLGDTRNQPQHFGDGTRLSIL.

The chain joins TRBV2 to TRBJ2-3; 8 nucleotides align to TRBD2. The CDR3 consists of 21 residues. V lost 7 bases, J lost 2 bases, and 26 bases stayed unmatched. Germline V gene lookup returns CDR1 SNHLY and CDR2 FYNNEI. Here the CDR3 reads CASTTGWRVGFSGNSTDTQYF. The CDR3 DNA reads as TGTGCCAGCACCACAGGGTGGAGGGTAGGGTTTAGCGGGAACTCCACAGATACGCAGTATTTT.

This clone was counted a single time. The CDR3 protein is CASSYSGGAPNEQYF. In nucleotides, the CDR3 is TGTGCCAGCAGTTATAGCGGAGGAGCCCCTAACGAGCAGTACTTC. V usage is TRBV11-3 and J usage is TRBJ2-7; the D gene is possibly TRBD2 (6 bases). Trimming took off 6 bases at V and 5 bases at J, with 20 bases between the two ends. The germline gives CDR1 SGHNT, CDR2 YENEEA. The CDR3 is 15 amino acids.

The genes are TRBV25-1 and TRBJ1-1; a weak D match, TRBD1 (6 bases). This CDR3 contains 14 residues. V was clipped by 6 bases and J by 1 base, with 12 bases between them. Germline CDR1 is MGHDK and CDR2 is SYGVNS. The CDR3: CASRNRARNTEAFF. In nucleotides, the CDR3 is TGTGCCAGCAGGAACAGGGCTCGGAACACTGAAGCTTTCTTT.

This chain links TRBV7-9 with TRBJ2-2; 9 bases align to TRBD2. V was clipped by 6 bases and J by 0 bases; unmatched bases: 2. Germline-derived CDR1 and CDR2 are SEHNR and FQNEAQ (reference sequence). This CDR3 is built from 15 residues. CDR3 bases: TGTGCCAGCAGATCTAGCGGGACGAACACCGGGGAGCTGTTTTTT. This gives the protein CASRSSGTNTGELFF.

CDR3 bases: TGTGCCAGCAGCTTAGTAGGACAGGGGGGCGGCTACACCTTC. Its protein product is CASSLVGQGGGYTF. This chain links TRBV11-2 with TRBJ1-2; 10 bases match TRBD1. Germline V gives CDR1 SGHAT, CDR2 FQNNGV. The CDR3 sequence is 14 residues long. Trimming cost V 1 base and J 8 bases; bases outside gene matches: 4.

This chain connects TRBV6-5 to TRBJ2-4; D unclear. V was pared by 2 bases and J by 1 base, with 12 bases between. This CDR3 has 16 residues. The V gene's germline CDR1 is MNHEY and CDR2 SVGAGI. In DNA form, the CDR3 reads TGTGCCAGCAGTTACCATCGCGGTCAGGCCAAAAACATTCAGTACTTC. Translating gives CASSYHRGQAKNIQYF.

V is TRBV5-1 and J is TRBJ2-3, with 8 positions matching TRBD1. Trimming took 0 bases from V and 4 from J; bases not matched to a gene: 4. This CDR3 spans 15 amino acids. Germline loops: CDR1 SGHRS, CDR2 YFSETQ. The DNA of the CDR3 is TGCGCCAGCAGCTTGGCAGGGGGCGCTTCAGATACGCAGTATTTT. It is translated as CASSLAGGASDTQYF.

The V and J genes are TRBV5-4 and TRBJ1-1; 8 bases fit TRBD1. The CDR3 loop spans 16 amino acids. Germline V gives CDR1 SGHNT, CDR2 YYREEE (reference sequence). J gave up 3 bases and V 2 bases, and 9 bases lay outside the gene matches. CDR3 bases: TGTGCCAGCAGCTTTGGAAAGACAGGGGAGGACACTGAAGCTTTCTTT. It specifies CASSFGKTGEDTEAFF.

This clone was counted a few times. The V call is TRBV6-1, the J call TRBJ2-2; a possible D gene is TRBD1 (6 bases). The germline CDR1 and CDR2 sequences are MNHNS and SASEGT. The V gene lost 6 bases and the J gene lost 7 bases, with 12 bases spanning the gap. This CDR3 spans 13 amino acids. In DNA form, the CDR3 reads TGTGCCAGCAGCCCAAAGGGGGTCGGGGAGCTGTTTTTT. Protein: CASSPKGVGELFF.

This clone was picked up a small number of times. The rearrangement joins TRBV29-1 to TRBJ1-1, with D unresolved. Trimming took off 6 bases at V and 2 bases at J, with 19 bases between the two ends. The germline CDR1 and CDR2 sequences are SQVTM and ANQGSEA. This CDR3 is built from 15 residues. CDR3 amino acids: CSVVPRERFNTEAFF. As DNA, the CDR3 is TGCAGCGTAGTTCCACGGGAGAGATTTAACACTGAAGCTTTCTTT. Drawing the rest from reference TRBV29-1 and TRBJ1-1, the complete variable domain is SAVISQKPSRDICQRGTSLTIQCQVDSQVTMMFWYRQQPGQSLTLIATANQGSEATYESGFVIDKFPISRPNLTFSTLTVSNMSPEDSSIYLCSVVPRERFNTEAFFGQGTRLTVV.

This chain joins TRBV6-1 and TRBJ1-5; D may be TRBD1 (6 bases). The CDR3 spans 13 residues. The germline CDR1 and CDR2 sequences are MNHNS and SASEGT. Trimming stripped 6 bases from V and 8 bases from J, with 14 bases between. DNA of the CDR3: TGTGCCAGCAGCGGAACAGGGAGTGAGCCCCAGCATTTT. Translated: CASSGTGSEPQHF.

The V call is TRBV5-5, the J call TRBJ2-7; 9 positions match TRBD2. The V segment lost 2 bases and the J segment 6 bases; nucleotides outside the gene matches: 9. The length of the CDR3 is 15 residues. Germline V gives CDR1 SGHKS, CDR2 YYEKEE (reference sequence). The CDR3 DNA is TGTGCCAGCAGCTTACAATGGACTAGCGTTAGCGAGCAGTACTTC. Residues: CASSLQWTSVSEQYF.

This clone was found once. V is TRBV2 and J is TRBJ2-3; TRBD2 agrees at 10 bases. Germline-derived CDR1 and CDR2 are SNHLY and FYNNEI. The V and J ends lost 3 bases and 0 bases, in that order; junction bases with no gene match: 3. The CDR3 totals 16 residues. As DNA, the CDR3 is TGTGCCAGCAGTGAGCGGACTAGCGGTAGCACAGATACGCAGTATTTT. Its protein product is CASSERTSGSTDTQYF.

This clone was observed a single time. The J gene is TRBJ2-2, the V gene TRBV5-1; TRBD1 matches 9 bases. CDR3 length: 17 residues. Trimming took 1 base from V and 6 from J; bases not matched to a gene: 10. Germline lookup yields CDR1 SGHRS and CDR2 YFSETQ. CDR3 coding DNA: TGCGCCAGCAGCTTGCGGGTACAGGGGGCAGGGTCCGGGGAGCTGTTTTTT. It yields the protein CASSLRVQGAGSGELFF.

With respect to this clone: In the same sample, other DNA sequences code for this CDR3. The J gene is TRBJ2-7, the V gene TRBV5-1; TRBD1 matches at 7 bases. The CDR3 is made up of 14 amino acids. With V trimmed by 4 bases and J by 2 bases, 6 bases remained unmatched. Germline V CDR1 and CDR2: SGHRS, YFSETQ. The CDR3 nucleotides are TGCGCCAGCAGCCTGGGGACAGCACCCTACGAGCAGTACTTC. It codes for CASSLGTAPYEQYF.

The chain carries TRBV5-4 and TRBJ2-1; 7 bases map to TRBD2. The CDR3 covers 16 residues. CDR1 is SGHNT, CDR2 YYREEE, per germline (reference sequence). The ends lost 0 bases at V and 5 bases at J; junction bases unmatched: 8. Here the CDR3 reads CASSLGPSGTNNEQFF. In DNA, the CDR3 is TGTGCCAGCAGCTTGGGCCCTAGCGGTACCAACAATGAGCAGTTCTTC.

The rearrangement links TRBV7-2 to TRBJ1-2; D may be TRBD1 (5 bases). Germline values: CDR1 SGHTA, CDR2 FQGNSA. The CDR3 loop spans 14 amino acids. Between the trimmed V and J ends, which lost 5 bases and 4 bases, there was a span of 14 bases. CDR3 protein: CASSAQGASYGYTF. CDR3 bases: TGTGCCAGCAGCGCCCAAGGGGCGTCCTATGGCTACACCTTC.

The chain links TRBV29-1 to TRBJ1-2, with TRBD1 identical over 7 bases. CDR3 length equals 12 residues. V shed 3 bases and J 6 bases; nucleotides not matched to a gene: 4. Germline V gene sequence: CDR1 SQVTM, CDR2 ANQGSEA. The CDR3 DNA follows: TGCAGCGTTGACAAACAGGGGAATGGCTACACCTTC. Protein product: CSVDKQGNGYTF.

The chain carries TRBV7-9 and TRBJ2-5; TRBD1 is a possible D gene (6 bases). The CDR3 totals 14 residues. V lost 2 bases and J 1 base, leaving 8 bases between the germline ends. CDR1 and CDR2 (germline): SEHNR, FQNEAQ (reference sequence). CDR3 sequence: CASSLMTGQETQYF. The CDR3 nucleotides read TGTGCCAGCAGCTTAATGACAGGCCAAGAGACCCAGTACTTC.

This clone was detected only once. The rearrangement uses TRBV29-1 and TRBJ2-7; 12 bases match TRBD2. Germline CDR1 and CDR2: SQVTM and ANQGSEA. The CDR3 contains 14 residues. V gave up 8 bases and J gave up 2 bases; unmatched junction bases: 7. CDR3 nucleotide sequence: TGCAGCCCTTGGACTAGCGGGGCCCCCTACGAGCAGTACTTC. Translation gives CSPWTSGAPYEQYF.

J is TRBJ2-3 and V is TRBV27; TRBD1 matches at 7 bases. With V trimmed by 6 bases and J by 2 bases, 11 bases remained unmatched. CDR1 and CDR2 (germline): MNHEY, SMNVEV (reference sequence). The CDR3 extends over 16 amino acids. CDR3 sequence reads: CASRSVDRAFTDTQYF. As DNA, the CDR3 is TGTGCCAGCAGATCAGTTGACAGGGCCTTCACAGATACGCAGTATTTT.

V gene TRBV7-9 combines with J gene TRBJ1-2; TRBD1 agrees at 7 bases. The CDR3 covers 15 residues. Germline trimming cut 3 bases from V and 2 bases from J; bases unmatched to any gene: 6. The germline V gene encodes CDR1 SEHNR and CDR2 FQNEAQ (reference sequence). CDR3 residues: CASSLARQGNYGYTF. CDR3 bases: TGTGCCAGCAGCTTGGCGAGACAGGGCAACTATGGCTACACCTTC.

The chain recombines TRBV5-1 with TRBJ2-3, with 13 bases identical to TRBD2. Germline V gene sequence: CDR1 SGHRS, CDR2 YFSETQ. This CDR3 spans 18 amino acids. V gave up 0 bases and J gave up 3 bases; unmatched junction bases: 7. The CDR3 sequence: CASSLGGLAGSKTDTQYF. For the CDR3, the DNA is TGCGCCAGCAGCTTGGGGGGACTAGCGGGAAGTAAAACAGATACGCAGTATTTT.

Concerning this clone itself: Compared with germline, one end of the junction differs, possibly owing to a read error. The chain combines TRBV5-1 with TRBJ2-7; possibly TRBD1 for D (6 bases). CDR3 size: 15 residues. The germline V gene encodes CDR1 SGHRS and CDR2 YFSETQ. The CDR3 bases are TGTGCCAGCAGCTTGATCGCTGGGGGCTGGTACGAGCAGTACTTC. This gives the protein CASSLIAGGWYEQYF.

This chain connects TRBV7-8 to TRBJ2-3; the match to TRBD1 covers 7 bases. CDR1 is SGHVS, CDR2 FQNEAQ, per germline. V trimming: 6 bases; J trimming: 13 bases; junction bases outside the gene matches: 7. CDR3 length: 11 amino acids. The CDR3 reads CASRNGTVEYF. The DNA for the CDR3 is TGTGCCAGCAGGAACGGGACAGTGGAGTATTTT.

In DNA, the CDR3 is TGTGCCAGCAGTTACTCCTTCATGGGGCCTGAAGCTTTCTTT. Protein product: CASSYSFMGPEAFF. The chain carries TRBV6-5 and TRBJ1-1, with D tentatively TRBD1 (5 bases). This CDR3 is built from 14 residues. Trimming cost V 0 bases and J 6 bases, with 11 bases left between them. CDR1 is MNHEY and CDR2 is SVGAGI in the germline V gene.

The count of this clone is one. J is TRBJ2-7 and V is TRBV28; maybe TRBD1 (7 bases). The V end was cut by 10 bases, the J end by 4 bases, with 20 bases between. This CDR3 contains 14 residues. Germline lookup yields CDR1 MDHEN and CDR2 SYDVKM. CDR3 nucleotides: TGTGCCATTCAGGAGGGGGCTCTTCTGTACGAGCAGTACTTC. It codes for CAIQEGALLYEQYF.

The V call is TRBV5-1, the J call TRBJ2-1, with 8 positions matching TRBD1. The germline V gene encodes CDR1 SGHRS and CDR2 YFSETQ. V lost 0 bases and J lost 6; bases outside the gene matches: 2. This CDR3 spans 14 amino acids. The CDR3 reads CASSLARGLNEQFF. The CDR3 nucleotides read TGCGCCAGCAGCTTGGCCAGGGGGCTCAATGAGCAGTTCTTC.

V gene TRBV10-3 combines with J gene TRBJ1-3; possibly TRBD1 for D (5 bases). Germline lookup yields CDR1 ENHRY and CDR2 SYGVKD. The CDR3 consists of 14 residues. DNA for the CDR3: TGTGCTCATGGATCGGGGGTCTCTGGAAACACCATATATTTT. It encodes CAHGSGVSGNTIYF.